The T cell receptor (beta chain) under discussion was sequenced for a study of regulatory and conventional T cells in breast cancer. MiXCR, run by TCRdb on the PCR reads, gives a single entry per CDR3 protein. The sample includes about 550 distinct CDR3 sequences, roughly 51% of them seen just once. The CDR3 sequence is 11 residues long. The germline V gene has CDR1 SGHRS and CDR2 YFSETQ. J was trimmed by 3 bases and V by 9 bases; bases with no gene match: 1. The gene calls are TRBV5-1 and TRBJ2-7; TRBD2 matches at 9 bases. The sample comprised conventional T cells from blood. This sequence was found in a female donor with breast cancer. The CDR3, as DNA: TGCGCCATAGCGGGAGACTACGAGCAGTACTTC. Translated, it gives CAIAGDYEQYF.